This T cell receptor (beta chain) was identified in a study of cytomegalovirus exposure and HLA in healthy donors. Points from the study as a whole: In vitro work confirmed that a few CMV-associated chains recognize CMV antigens. Sequencing had likely introduced a cluster of highly shared sequence variants as an artifact. Presence/absence analyses took donor sequencing depth as roughly uniform. Accurate HLA-A and HLA-B prediction from TCR beta sequences was reported for most subjects.

For this clone: Its matching antigen is unknown.

Germline V lookup: CDR1 SGHVS, CDR2 FQNEAQ. With 3 bases clipped from V and 7 bases from J, the junction kept 4 bases outside the gene matches. The CDR3 sequence is 14 residues long. Primers included in the PCR were 60 Vbeta and 13 Jbeta primers. This table comes from immunoSEQ multiplex PCR, and its TCRdb copy is limited to in-frame clones, with some not included. In the table there are over 55,000 clones, 70% to 90% of which are singletons. Sequencing was performed on PBMCs. The chain recombines TRBV7-8 with TRBJ2-2, with 8 positions matching TRBD1. The clonotype comes from a man aged 18 to 29 in good health and CMV-seronegative. CDR3 nucleotide sequence: TGTGCCAGCAGCTTCAGGGGGCATGACGGGGAGCTGTTTTTT. It codes for CASSFRGHDGELFF.